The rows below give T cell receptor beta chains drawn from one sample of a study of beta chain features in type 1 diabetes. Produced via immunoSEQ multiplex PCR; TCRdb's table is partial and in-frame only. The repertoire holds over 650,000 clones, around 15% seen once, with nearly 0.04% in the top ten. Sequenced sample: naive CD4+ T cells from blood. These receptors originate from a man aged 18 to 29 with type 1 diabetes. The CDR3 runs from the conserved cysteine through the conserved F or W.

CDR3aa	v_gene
CASSLTYEQYF	TRBV5-6
CASSLGVGAADTQYF	TRBV11-2
CAWSFGTGLSYGYTF	TRBV30
CASSSSAGSYEQYF	TRBV6-5
CAISIDRNTEAFF	TRBV10-3
CASSTYWDNSYEQYF	TRBV6-1
CASSMSYEQYF	TRBV7-2
CASSVVGGETQYF	TRBV9
CASSLGDRGLQEKLFF	TRBV7-2
CSVTENYGYTF	TRBV20-1
CASQVWTTDTQYF	TRBV25-1
CASRSLRGSYGYTF	TRBV9
CASSLYDSNSPLHF	TRBV27
CASSSGTANTGELFF	TRBV9
CASSRQRTLGGYTF	TRBV14
CAWSDGGIGTDTQYF	TRBV30
CASSLNTADFYGYTF	TRBV7-9
CASSPGLDYEQYF	TRBV18
CASSLEGGRITGELFF	TRBV27
CAIRPGQGTIYEQYF	TRBV10-3
CASSLDPGGYTEAFF	TRBV5-1
CASSSLAGGLADTQYF	TRBV5-1